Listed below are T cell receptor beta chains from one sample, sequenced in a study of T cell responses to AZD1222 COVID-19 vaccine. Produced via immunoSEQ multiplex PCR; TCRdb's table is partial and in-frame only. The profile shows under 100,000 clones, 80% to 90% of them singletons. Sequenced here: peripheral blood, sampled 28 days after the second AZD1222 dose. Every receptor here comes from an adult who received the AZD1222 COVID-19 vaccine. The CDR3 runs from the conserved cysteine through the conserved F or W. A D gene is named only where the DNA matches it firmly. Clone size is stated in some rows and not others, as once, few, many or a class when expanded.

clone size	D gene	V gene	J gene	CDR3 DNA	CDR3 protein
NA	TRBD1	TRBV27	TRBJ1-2	TGTGCCAGCAGGTCAGGGGGCGCGAGGTGGTATGGCTACACCTTC	CASRSGGARWYGYTF
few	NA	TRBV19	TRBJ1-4	TGTGCCAGTAGTATACCCGGGGGCCCCTCGGGGGAAAAACTGTTTTTT	CASSIPGGPSGEKLFF
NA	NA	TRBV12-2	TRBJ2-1	TGTGCAAGTCGACACACAAGGAGCTCCTACAATGAGCAGTTCTTC	CASRHTRSSYNEQFF
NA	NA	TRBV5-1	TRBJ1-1	TGCGCCAGCACAGGGAACACTGAAGCTTTCTTT	CASTGNTEAFF
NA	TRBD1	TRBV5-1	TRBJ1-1	TGCGCCAGCAGCTTGATCGGGGTTGGGGACAGGGCTGGCGTCGCCACTGAAGCTTTCTTT	CASSLIGVGDRAGVATEAFF
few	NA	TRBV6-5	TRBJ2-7	TGTGCCAGCAGTTACTTGGTAGGGGTTAAAAACGAGCAGTACTTC	CASSYLVGVKNEQYF
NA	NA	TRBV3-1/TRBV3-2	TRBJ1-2	TGTGCCAGCAGCCAAGCAGGGGAGATTAACTATGGCTACACCTTC	CASSQAGEINYGYTF
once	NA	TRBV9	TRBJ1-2	TGTGCCAGCAGCGTAGGCCCAGGAGGCTACACCTTC	CASSVGPGGYTF
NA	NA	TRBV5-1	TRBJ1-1	TGCGCCAGCAGCTCCGGGACAACGAACACTGAAGCTTTCTTT	CASSSGTTNTEAFF
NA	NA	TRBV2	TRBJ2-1	TGTGCCAGCAGAGAAGGGACGGAATGGTCAAACAATGAGCAGTTCTTC	CASREGTEWSNNEQFF
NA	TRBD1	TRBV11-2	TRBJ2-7	TGTGCCAGCAGCTTAGTGGGAAGTGGGACAGGGCTCTACGAGCAGTACTTC	CASSLVGSGTGLYEQYF
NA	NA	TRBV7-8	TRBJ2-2	TGTGCCAGCATCAGGGGGGTGAACACCGGGGAGCTGTTTTTT	CASIRGVNTGELFF
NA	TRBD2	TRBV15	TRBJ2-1	TGTGCCACCAGCAGAGATCGGGGACTAGCGGGAAGCTCCTACAATGAGCAGTTCTTC	CATSRDRGLAGSSYNEQFF
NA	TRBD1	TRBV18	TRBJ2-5	TGTGCCAGCTCACCACCGGGTCGGACAGGAGCCTTCGGGACCCAGTACTTC	CASSPPGRTGAFGTQYF
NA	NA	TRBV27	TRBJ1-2	TGTGCCAGCAGTAGGCAGGCAGGCGCGGAGGGCTACACCTTC	CASSRQAGAEGYTF
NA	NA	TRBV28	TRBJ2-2	TGTGCCAGCAGTCTCCCCTCAGGGACCGGGGAGCTGTTTTTT	CASSLPSGTGELFF
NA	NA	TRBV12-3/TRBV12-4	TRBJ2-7	TGTGCCAGCAGTTTAAACTACGAGCAGTACTTC	CASSLNYEQYF
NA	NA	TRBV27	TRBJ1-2	TGTGCCAGCAGTTTAATCCCGGACAGCTACTATGGCTACACCTTC	CASSLIPDSYYGYTF
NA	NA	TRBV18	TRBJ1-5	TGTGCCAGCTCACCACAAGGACGACAGGGCAATCAGCCCCAGCATTTT	CASSPQGRQGNQPQHF
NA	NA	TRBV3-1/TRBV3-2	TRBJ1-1	TGTGCCAGCAGCGCCTTCCTTGGGAACACTGAAGCTTTCTTT	CASSAFLGNTEAFF
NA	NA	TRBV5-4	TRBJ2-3	TGTGCCAGCAGCGCGGGTGGGAAGAACACAGATACGCAGTATTTT	CASSAGGKNTDTQYF
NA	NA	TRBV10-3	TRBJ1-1	TGTGCCATCAGTGAGTTGGACAGAATCGGGGAAGCTTTCTTT	CAISELDRIGEAFF
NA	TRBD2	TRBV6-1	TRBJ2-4	TGTGCCAGCAGTGAAGCGGGGGCGGGAGGGCCTCGGAACATTCAGTACTTC	CASSEAGAGGPRNIQYF
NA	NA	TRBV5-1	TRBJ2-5	TGCGCCAGCAGCTCGTTGGGTACTCCGGGGGAGACCCAGTACTTC	CASSSLGTPGETQYF
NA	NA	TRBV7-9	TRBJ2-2	TGTGCCAGCAGCCCGTTGTTCTTCGGGGTAGGGGAGCTGTTTTTT	CASSPLFFGVGELFF
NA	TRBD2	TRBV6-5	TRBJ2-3	TGTGCCAGCAGTTACGGGGGGGATGTAGATACGCAGTATTTT	CASSYGGDVDTQYF
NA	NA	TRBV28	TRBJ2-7	TGTGCCAGCAGTTTCGGCGAGGGTGTATACGAGCAGTACTTC	CASSFGEGVYEQYF
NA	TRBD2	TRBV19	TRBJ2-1	TGTGCCACTGTCTCTAGCGGGAGCATGAATGAGCAGTTCTTC	CATVSSGSMNEQFF
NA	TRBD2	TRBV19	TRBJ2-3	TGTGCCAGTAGTATAGAAAATAGCGGGGCCCCATATACGCAGTATTTT	CASSIENSGAPYTQYF
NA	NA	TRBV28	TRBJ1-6	TGTGCCAGCAGTTTTACAGGGCCTAATTCACCCCTCCACTTT	CASSFTGPNSPLHF
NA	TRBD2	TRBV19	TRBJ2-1	TGTGCCACTCGGGCGGGGGGACCAAACCTTTACAATGAGCAGTTCTTC	CATRAGGPNLYNEQFF
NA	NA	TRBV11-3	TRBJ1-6	TGTGCCAGCAGCTTTGGACAGCTCTATAATTCACCCCTCCACTTT	CASSFGQLYNSPLHF
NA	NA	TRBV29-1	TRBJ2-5	TGCAGCGTCATCCCTCAAGAGACCCAGTACTTC	CSVIPQETQYF
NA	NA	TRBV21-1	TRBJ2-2	TGTGCCAGCAGCAATCAAGGGGTCACCGGGGAGCTGTTTTTT	CASSNQGVTGELFF
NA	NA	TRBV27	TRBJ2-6	TGTGCCAGCAGTTTTTTTGTCTCAGGTTCTGGGGCCAACGTCCTGACTTTC	CASSFFVSGSGANVLTF
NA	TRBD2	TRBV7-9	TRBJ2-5	TGTGCCAGCAGCTTAGCCAGCGGGAGGGCCAAAGAGACCCAGTACTTC	CASSLASGRAKETQYF
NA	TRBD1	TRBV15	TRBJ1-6	TGTGCCACCAGCAGAACCCAGGGGGCCGGTTCACCCCTCCACTTT	CATSRTQGAGSPLHF
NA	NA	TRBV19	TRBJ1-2	TGTGCCAGTAGTAGTGCGACAGGAAGAATCGGCGGCTACACCTTC	CASSSATGRIGGYTF
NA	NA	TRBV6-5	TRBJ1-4	TGTGCCAGCAGACGGACGGCGGTTACTAATGAAAAACTGTTTTTT	CASRRTAVTNEKLFF
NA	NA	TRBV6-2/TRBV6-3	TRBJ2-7	TGTGCCAGCAGTTACCAGACTATTTACTCCTACGAGCAGTACTTC	CASSYQTIYSYEQYF
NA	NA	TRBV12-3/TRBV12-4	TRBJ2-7	TGTGCCAGCGCAACCTCCTACGAGCAGTACTTC	CASATSYEQYF
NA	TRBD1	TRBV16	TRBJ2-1	TGTGCCAGCAGCCCTGGGACAGGGAACTACAATGAGCAGTTCTTC	CASSPGTGNYNEQFF
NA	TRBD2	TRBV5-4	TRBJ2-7	TGTGCCAGCAGCCGGGAATCTAGCGGGAGTACCTACGAGCAGTACTTC	CASSRESSGSTYEQYF
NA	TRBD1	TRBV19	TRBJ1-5	TGTGCCAGTAGGTTACAGGGGTATAGCAATCAGCCCCAGCATTTT	CASRLQGYSNQPQHF
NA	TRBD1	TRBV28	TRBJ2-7	TGTGCCAGCAGCCAACAGGGGCGCGAGCAGTACTTC	CASSQQGREQYF
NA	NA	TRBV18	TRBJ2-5	TGTGCCAGCTCACGGGCCCCCCAAGAGACCCAGTACTTC	CASSRAPQETQYF
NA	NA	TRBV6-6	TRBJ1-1	TGTGCCAGCATCGGCGGAACACTGAACACTGAAGCTTTCTTT	CASIGGTLNTEAFF
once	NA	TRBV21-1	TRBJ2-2	TGTGCCAGCAGCCCACCCAGGGGCCAAACGAACACCGGGGAGCTGTTTTTT	CASSPPRGQTNTGELFF
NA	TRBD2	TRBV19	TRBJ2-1	TGTGCCAGTAGTATAGCAGCGGGGGTTGTAAATGAGCAGTTCTTC	CASSIAAGVVNEQFF
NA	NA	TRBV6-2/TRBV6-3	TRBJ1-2	TGTGCCAGCAGTATGAAGGGGGATAACTATGGCTACACCTTC	CASSMKGDNYGYTF